In its sample, the clone carrying this T cell receptor beta chain was seen a few times. Its antigen is still unknown. This entry belongs to a study of cytomegalovirus exposure and HLA in healthy donors. Study summary: In an earlier analysis, almost 120 million unique TCR beta sequences were found from about 179 million T cells. In an early release, HLA-typed donors contributed some 80 million unique TCR sequences.

This PCR relied on a set of 60 Vbeta primers and 13 Jbeta primers. The method was immunoSEQ multiplex PCR; TCRdb's version includes in-frame clones alone and lacks a portion of them. This repertoire shows over 120,000 clones, approximately 84% found once; its top ten account for roughly 1.4%. Study findings and constraints: Follow-up analysis later connected one missense variant in DCLRE1C with trimming of TCR beta V- and J-genes.

From germline, CDR1 is SGHNT and CDR2 YENEEA. V gave up 8 bases and J gave up 6 bases; unmatched junction bases: 13. The CDR3 contains 16 residues. This chain connects TRBV11-3 to TRBJ2-2, with 9 bases that match TRBD2. The source of this sequence is a man younger than 40 in good health and CMV-seropositive. The material sequenced was PBMCs. CDR3 DNA: TGTGCCAGCGGCCAAGCCGGGACTAGCCTCTCCGGGGAGCTGTTTTTT. This translates into CASGQAGTSLSGELFF. The full variable domain, with the rest looked up from reference TRBV11-3 and TRBJ2-2, is EAGVVQSPRYKIIEKKQPVAFWCNPISGHNTLYWYLQNLGQGPELLIRYENEEAVDDSQLPKDRFSAERLKGVDSTLKIQPAELGDSAVYLCASGQAGTSLSGELFFGEGSRLTVL.